This T cell receptor (beta chain) was profiled in a study of regulatory T cells in long-lasting Graves disease. Regarding this clonotype: The antigen is undetermined.

Specified time point: persistent/refractory GD, antithyroid drugs over 5 years with positive TRAb. The authors made the TCR library using RNA they extracted from PBMCs. The trim removed 4 bases at V and 4 bases at J, leaving 7 bases unmatched. CDR3 length equals 15 residues. The V gene's germline CDR1 is SGHRS and CDR2 YFSETQ. Arm-PCR of CDR3 regions and iRepertoire HTBI primers were the basis on which TCR beta libraries were built. TCRdb independently ran MiXCR on the multiplex PCR reads; one entry per CDR3 protein. The sample lists roughly 400,000 distinct CDR3 sequences; roughly a fifth were seen once. Points from the study as a whole: What was studied was peripheral blood only, and not thyroid tissue.

The chain links TRBV5-1 to TRBJ2-7, with 11 bases matching TRBD2. The TCR originated in a female donor with Graves disease. The sample consisted of peripheral blood mononuclear cells (PBMCs), taken when the disease was refractory, from a patient treated with antithyroid drugs. CDR3 residues: CASSPEGTSGYEQYF. The CDR3 bases are TGCGCCAGCAGCCCGGAGGGGACTAGCGGTTACGAGCAGTACTTC.